One T cell receptor (beta chain) is described in this entry. Its cognate antigen is unknown. TCRdb called the 5' RACE reads again in MiXCR, with one record for every CDR3 protein. The sample contains 450,000 or so distinct CDR3 sequences, roughly an eighth of which appear only once. This record belongs to a study of identical twins. The study's findings and limits: Out-of-frame alpha sequences common to twins exhibited an excess of low generation probability. Cord blood's abundant beta clonotypes had fewer insertions, unlike memory repertoires.

Only healthy Caucasians were enrolled as donors. Germline assignment: CDR1 SGHRS and CDR2 YFSETQ. The CDR3 is 15 residues long. The V end lost 0 bases, the J end lost 8 bases, and 12 bases lay between the germline ends. These data were also reused for a study on yellow fever vaccine responses in identical twins.

The genes are TRBV5-1 and TRBJ1-6; maybe TRBD1 (5 bases). This receptor was identified in a woman under 30 in good health. The sequenced sample was CD4+ T cells sorted from blood. The CDR3 nucleotides read TGCGCCAGCAGCTTGGGGCCCGGGGCGGATTCACCCCTCCACTTT. It encodes CASSLGPGADSPLHF.